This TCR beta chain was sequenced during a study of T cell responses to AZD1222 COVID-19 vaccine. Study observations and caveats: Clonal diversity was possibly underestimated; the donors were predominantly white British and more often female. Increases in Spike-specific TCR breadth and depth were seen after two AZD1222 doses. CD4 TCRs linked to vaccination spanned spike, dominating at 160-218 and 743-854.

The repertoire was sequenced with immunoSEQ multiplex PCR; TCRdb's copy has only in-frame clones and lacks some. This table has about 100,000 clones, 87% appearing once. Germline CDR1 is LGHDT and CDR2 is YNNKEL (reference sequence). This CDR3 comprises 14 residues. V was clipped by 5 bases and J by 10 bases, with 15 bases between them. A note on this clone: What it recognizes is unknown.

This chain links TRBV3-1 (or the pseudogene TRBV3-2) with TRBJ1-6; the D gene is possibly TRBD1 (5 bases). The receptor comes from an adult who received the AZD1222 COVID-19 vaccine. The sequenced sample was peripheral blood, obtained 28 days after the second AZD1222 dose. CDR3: CASSAAEGKSPLHF. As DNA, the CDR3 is TGTGCCAGCAGCGCCGCTGAGGGGAAATCACCCCTCCACTTT.